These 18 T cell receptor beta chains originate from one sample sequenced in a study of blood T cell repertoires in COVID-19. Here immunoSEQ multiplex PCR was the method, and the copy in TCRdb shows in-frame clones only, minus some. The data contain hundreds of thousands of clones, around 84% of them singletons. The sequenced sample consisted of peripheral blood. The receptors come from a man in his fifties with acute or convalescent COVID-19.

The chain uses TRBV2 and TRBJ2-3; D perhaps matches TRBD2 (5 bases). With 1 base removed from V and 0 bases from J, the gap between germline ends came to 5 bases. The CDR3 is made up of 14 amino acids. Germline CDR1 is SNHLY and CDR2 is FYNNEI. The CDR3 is CASSEGTSTDTQYF. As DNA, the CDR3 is TGTGCCAGCAGTGAAGGGACTAGCACAGATACGCAGTATTTT.

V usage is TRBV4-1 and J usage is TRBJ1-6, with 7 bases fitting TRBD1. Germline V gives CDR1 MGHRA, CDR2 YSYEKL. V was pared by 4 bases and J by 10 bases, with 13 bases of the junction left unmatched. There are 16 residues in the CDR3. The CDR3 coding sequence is TGCGCCAGCAGCCGATCTACAGGGGAGGATTTGTCACCCCTCCACTTT. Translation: CASSRSTGEDLSPLHF.

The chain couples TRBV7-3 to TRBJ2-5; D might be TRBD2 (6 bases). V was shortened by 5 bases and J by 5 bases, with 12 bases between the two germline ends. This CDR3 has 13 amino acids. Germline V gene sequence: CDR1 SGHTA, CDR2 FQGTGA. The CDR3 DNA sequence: TGTGCCAGCAGCCAAAGCGGAGGGGAGACCCAGTACTTC. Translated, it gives CASSQSGGETQYF. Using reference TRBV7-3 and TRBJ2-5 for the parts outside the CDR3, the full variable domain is GAGVSQTPSNKVTEKGKYVELRCDPISGHTALYWYRQSLGQGPEFLIYFQGTGAADDSGLPNDRFFAVRPEGSVSTLKIQRTERGDSAVYLCASSQSGGETQYFGPGTRLLVL.

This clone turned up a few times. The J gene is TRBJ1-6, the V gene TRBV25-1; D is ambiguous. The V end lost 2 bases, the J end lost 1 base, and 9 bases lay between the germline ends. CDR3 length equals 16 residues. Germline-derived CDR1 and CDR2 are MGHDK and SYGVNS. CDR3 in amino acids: CASSEARGSYNSPLHF. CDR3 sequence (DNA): TGTGCCAGCAGTGAAGCCCGGGGATCCTATAATTCACCCCTCCACTTT.

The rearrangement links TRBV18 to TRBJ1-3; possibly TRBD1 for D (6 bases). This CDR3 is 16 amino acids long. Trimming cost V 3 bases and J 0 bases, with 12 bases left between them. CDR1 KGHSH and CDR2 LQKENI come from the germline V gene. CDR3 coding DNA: TGTGCCAGCTCACCGGGCACAGGGAGCTCTGGAAACACCATATATTTT. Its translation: CASSPGTGSSGNTIYF.

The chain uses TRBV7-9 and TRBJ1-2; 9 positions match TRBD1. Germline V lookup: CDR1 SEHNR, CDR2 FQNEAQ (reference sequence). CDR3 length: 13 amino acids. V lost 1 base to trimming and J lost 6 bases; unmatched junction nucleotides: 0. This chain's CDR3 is CASSLGTGDGYTF. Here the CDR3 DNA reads TGTGCCAGCAGCTTAGGGACAGGGGATGGCTACACCTTC.

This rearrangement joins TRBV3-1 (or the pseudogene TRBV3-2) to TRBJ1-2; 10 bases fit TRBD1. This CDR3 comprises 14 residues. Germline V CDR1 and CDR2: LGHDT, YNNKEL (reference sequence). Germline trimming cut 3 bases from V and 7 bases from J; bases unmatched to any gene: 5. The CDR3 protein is CASSQGQGNGGYTF. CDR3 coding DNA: TGTGCCAGCAGCCAGGGACAGGGGAACGGTGGCTACACCTTC.

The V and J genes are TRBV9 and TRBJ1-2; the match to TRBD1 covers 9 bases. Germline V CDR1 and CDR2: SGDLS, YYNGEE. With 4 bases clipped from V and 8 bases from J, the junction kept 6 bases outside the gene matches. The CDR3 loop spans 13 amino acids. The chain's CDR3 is CASSPYDRGGYTF. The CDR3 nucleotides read TGTGCCAGCAGCCCGTATGACAGGGGGGGCTACACCTTC.

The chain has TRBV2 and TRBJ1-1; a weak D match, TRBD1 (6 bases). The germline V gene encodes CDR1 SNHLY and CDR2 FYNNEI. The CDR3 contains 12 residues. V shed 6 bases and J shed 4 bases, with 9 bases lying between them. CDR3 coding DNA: TGTGCCAGCAGCCGGGGGGCCACTGAAGCTTTCTTT. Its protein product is CASSRGATEAFF.

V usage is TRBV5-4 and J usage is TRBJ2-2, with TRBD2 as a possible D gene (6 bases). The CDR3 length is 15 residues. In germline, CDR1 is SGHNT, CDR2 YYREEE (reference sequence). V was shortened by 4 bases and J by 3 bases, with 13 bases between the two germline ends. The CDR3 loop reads CASSSLAVDTGELFF. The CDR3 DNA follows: TGTGCCAGCAGCAGCTTAGCGGTTGACACCGGGGAGCTGTTTTTT. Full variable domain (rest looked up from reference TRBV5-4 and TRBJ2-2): ETGVTQSPTHLIKTRGQQVTLRCSSQSGHNTVSWYQQALGQGPQFIFQYYREEENGRGNFPPRFSGLQFPNYSSELNVNALELDDSALYLCASSSLAVDTGELFFGEGSRLTVL.

The DNA for the CDR3 is TGTGCCAGCAGTCTCCGACAGGTACTCTCCTCCAGCTCTGGAAACACCATATATTTT. It encodes CASSLRQVLSSSSGNTIYF. The chain combines TRBV6-6 with TRBJ1-3; D may be TRBD1 (6 bases). Germline CDR1 is MNHNY and CDR2 is SVGAGI (reference sequence). V lost 5 bases and J 0 bases, leaving 23 bases between the germline ends. CDR3 length: 19 amino acids.

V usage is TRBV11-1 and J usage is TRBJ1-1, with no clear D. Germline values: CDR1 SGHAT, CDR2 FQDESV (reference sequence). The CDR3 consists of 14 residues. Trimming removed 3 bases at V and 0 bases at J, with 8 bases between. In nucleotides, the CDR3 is TGTGCCAGCAGCTTCCCTCCTTTGAACACTGAAGCTTTCTTT. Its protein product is CASSFPPLNTEAFF.

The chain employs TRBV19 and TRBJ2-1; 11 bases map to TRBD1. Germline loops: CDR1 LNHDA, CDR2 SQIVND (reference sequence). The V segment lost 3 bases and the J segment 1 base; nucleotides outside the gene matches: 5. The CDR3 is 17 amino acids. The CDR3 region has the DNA TGTGCCAGTAGTATCGGACAGGGGGCTGGATCCTACAATGAGCAGTTCTTC. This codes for CASSIGQGAGSYNEQFF.

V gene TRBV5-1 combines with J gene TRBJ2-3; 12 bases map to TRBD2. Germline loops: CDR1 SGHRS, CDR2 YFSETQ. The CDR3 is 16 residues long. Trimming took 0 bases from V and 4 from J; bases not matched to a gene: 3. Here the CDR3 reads CASSLALAGGSDTQYF. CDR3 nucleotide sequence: TGCGCCAGCAGCTTGGCACTAGCGGGGGGTTCAGATACGCAGTATTTT. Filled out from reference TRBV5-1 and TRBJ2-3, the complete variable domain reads KAGVTQTPRYLIKTRGQQVTLSCSPISGHRSVSWYQQTPGQGLQFLFEYFSETQRNKGNFPGRFSGRQFSNSRSEMNVSTLELGDSALYLCASSLALAGGSDTQYFGPGTRLTVL.

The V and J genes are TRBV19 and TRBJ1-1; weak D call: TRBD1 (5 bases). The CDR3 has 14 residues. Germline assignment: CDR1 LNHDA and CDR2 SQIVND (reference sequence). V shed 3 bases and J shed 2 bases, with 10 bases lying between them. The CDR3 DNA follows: TGTGCCAGTAGTATGGGCGGGGGAAACACTGAAGCTTTCTTT. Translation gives CASSMGGGNTEAFF. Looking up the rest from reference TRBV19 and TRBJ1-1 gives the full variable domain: DGGITQSPKYLFRKEGQNVTLSCEQNLNHDAMYWYRQDPGQGLRLIYYSQIVNDFQKGDIAEGYSVSREKKESFPLTVTSAQKNPTAFYLCASSMGGGNTEAFFGQGTRLTVV.

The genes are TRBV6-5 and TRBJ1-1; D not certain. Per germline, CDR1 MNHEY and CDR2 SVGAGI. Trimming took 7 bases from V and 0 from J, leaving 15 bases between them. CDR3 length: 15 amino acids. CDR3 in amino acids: CASTRTRGMNTEAFF. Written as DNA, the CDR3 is TGTGCCAGCACCAGAACGAGAGGGATGAACACTGAAGCTTTCTTT.

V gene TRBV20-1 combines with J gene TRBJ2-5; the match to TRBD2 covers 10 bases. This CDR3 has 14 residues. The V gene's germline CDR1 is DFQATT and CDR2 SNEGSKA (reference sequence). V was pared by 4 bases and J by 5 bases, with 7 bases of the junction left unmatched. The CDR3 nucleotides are TGCAGTGCTATTGAGCGGGGGGGCCGTGAGACCCAGTACTTC. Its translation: CSAIERGGRETQYF.

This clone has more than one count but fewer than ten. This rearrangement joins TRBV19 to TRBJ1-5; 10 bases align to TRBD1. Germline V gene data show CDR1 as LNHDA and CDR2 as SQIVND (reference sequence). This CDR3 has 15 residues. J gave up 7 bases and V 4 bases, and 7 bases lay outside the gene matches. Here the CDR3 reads CASSTGTGERQPQHF. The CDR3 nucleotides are TGTGCCAGTAGTACCGGGACAGGGGAAAGGCAGCCCCAGCATTTT.